This entry features one T cell receptor beta chain sequence. The ends were cut back, 5 bases at V and 4 bases at J, with 15 bases in the middle. The CDR3 has 15 amino acids. The germline V gene encodes CDR1 MNHEY and CDR2 SMNVEV (reference sequence). TCRdb keeps only in-frame clones here, not all; method: immunoSEQ multiplex PCR. The profile shows 90,000 to 150,000 clones, approximately 88% of them singletons. This specimen comes from a study of control samples from healthy donors and cancer patients. This chain uses TRBV27 with TRBJ2-1; tentative D call: TRBD2 (7 bases). Input material: blood. The receptor was isolated from a man in his forties or fifties in good health. Written as DNA, the CDR3 is TGTGCCAGCAGTAGAGGAGGGGGGGAATACAATGAGCAGTTCTTC. Its translation: CASSRGGGEYNEQFF.